A selection of T cell receptor beta chains follows, all from one sample in a study of spatial heterogeneity in lung cancer. Via MiXCR, TCRdb re-called the 5' RACE reads, giving one row per CDR3 protein. The sample consists of about 52,000 distinct CDR3 sequences, roughly 7.4% of them appearing once. The sequences come from PBMCs, collected at follow-up. The receptors come from a female donor with early-stage non-small cell lung cancer. Both conserved end residues are part of each CDR3. The D gene is left open where the match is weak. Only some rows state a clone size, as once, few, many or a class for expanded clones.

j_call: TRBJ2-5
d_call: TRBD1
v_call: TRBV5-1
clone_size: many
cdr3_aa: CASSRRTGAFQETQYF
cdr3_nt: TGCGCCAGCAGCAGGAGGACAGGGGCCTTCCAAGAGACCCAGTACTTC

j_call: TRBJ1-6
d_call: -
v_call: TRBV5-1
clone_size: few
cdr3_aa: CASSLYLGSPPLHF
cdr3_nt: TGCGCCAGCAGCTTGTATTTGGGGAGTCCACCCCTCCACTTT

j_call: TRBJ2-6
d_call: -
v_call: TRBV12-3/TRBV12-4
clone_size: many
cdr3_aa: CASNPGRNSGANVLTF
cdr3_nt: TGTGCCAGCAATCCTGGACGGAACTCTGGGGCCAACGTCCTGACTTTC

j_call: TRBJ1-5
d_call: -
v_call: TRBV7-9
clone_size: -
cdr3_aa: CASSLGEGEGNQPQHF
cdr3_nt: TGTGCCAGCAGCTTAGGGGAGGGAGAGGGCAATCAGCCCCAGCATTTT

j_call: TRBJ2-5
d_call: -
v_call: TRBV12-5
clone_size: many
cdr3_aa: CASGLVRSGLGGETQYF
cdr3_nt: TGTGCTAGTGGTTTGGTACGGAGCGGCCTAGGTGGAGAGACCCAGTACTTC

j_call: TRBJ1-2
d_call: -
v_call: TRBV5-1
clone_size: many
cdr3_aa: CASSLSASYGYTF
cdr3_nt: TGCGCCAGCAGCTTATCGGCTTCCTATGGCTACACCTTC

j_call: TRBJ1-1
d_call: TRBD1
v_call: TRBV5-6
clone_size: few
cdr3_aa: CASTLRDRGPEAFF
cdr3_nt: TGTGCCAGCACCCTTCGGGACAGGGGACCTGAAGCTTTCTTT

j_call: TRBJ1-5
d_call: -
v_call: TRBV18
clone_size: -
cdr3_aa: CASSPGNQPQHF
cdr3_nt: TGTGCCAGCTCACCCGGAAATCAGCCCCAGCATTTT

j_call: TRBJ2-5
d_call: -
v_call: TRBV6-6
clone_size: many
cdr3_aa: CASSYLGPVQETQYF
cdr3_nt: TGTGCCAGCAGTTACCTTGGGCCGGTACAAGAGACCCAGTACTTC

j_call: TRBJ2-1
d_call: TRBD2
v_call: TRBV7-8
clone_size: many
cdr3_aa: CASSLARGTTKF
cdr3_nt: TGTGCCAGCAGCTTAGCGAGAGGGACTACGAAATTC

j_call: TRBJ2-7
d_call: -
v_call: TRBV4-3
clone_size: many
cdr3_aa: CASSRDSGTKYF
cdr3_nt: TGCGCCAGCAGCCGGGACTCAGGCACAAAGTACTTC

j_call: TRBJ2-1
d_call: -
v_call: TRBV3-1
clone_size: many
cdr3_aa: CASSQTRDNEQFF
cdr3_nt: TGTGCCAGCAGCCAAACTCGAGACAATGAGCAGTTCTTC

j_call: TRBJ1-2
d_call: -
v_call: TRBV6-2/TRBV6-3
clone_size: many
cdr3_aa: CASSYDRRRNYGYTF
cdr3_nt: TGTGCCAGCAGTTACGACCGACGGAGGAATTATGGCTACACCTTC

j_call: TRBJ2-7
d_call: -
v_call: TRBV28
clone_size: many
cdr3_aa: CASSLQYEQYF
cdr3_nt: TGTGCCAGCAGTCTCCAGTACGAGCAGTACTTC

j_call: TRBJ2-1
d_call: TRBD2
v_call: TRBV7-2
clone_size: few
cdr3_aa: CASSDLSGGGAYEQFF
cdr3_nt: TGTGCCAGCAGCGATCTTAGTGGCGGGGGGGCATATGAGCAGTTCTTC

j_call: TRBJ2-3
d_call: -
v_call: TRBV24-1
clone_size: many
cdr3_aa: CATRGSTDTQYF
cdr3_nt: TGTGCCACCCGCGGCTCCACAGATACGCAGTATTTT

j_call: TRBJ2-2
d_call: -
v_call: TRBV4-1
clone_size: -
cdr3_aa: CASSPARDPGELFF
cdr3_nt: TGCGCCAGCAGCCCGGCAAGAGACCCCGGGGAGCTGTTTTTT

j_call: TRBJ2-3
d_call: -
v_call: TRBV12-3/TRBV12-4
clone_size: -
cdr3_aa: CASSLSPDTQYF
cdr3_nt: TGTGCCAGCAGTTTAAGCCCAGATACGCAGTATTTT

j_call: TRBJ2-1
d_call: -
v_call: TRBV18
clone_size: -
cdr3_aa: CASSPQKYNEQFF
cdr3_nt: TGTGCCAGCTCACCACAAAAGTACAATGAGCAGTTCTTC

j_call: TRBJ2-7
d_call: -
v_call: TRBV28
clone_size: few
cdr3_aa: CASSLGRTYEQYF
cdr3_nt: TGTGCCAGCAGTTTAGGGCGAACCTACGAGCAGTACTTC

j_call: TRBJ2-2
d_call: -
v_call: TRBV6-2/TRBV6-3
clone_size: -
cdr3_aa: CASSQQDREMWTGELFF
cdr3_nt: TGTGCCAGCAGTCAACAGGACCGTGAGATGTGGACCGGGGAGCTGTTTTTT

j_call: TRBJ1-1
d_call: -
v_call: TRBV5-1
clone_size: few
cdr3_aa: CASSLFVNTEAFF
cdr3_nt: TGCGCCAGCAGCTTATTCGTGAACACTGAAGCTTTCTTT

j_call: TRBJ2-2
d_call: TRBD1
v_call: TRBV6-2/TRBV6-3
clone_size: -
cdr3_aa: CASSPGTGGRNTGELFF
cdr3_nt: TGTGCCAGCAGTCCCGGGACAGGGGGCCGGAACACCGGGGAGCTGTTTTTT

j_call: TRBJ2-1
d_call: -
v_call: TRBV7-9
clone_size: -
cdr3_aa: CASSLATWVDRDNEQFF
cdr3_nt: TGTGCCAGCAGCTTAGCGACCTGGGTGGACAGAGACAATGAGCAGTTCTTC

j_call: TRBJ2-5
d_call: -
v_call: TRBV5-1
clone_size: many
cdr3_aa: CASSLNSPWETQYF
cdr3_nt: TGCGCCAGCAGCTTGAATAGTCCTTGGGAGACCCAGTACTTC

j_call: TRBJ1-2
d_call: -
v_call: TRBV20-1
clone_size: many
cdr3_aa: CSARDRMNYGYTF
cdr3_nt: TGCAGTGCTAGAGATAGAATGAACTATGGCTACACCTTC

j_call: TRBJ2-1
d_call: -
v_call: TRBV11-2
clone_size: many
cdr3_aa: CASSLLLGGEQFF
cdr3_nt: TGTGCCAGCAGCCTACTCCTGGGCGGTGAGCAGTTCTTC

j_call: TRBJ2-1
d_call: TRBD2
v_call: TRBV13
clone_size: -
cdr3_aa: CASSLGQASGGQHNEQFF
cdr3_nt: TGTGCCAGCAGCTTAGGCCAGGCTAGCGGGGGGCAACACAATGAGCAGTTCTTC

j_call: TRBJ2-6
d_call: TRBD1
v_call: TRBV6-1
clone_size: many
cdr3_aa: CASSPGGSGANVLTF
cdr3_nt: TGTGCCAGCAGTCCAGGGGGCTCTGGGGCCAACGTCCTGACTTTC

j_call: TRBJ2-4
d_call: TRBD1
v_call: TRBV7-9
clone_size: many
cdr3_aa: CASSLLTGQKNIQYF
cdr3_nt: TGTGCCAGCAGCCTCCTGACGGGACAGAAAAACATTCAGTACTTC

j_call: TRBJ2-2
d_call: TRBD1
v_call: TRBV12-5
clone_size: many
cdr3_aa: CASATGQLNTGELFF
cdr3_nt: TGTGCTAGTGCCACGGGACAGCTCAACACCGGGGAGCTGTTTTTT

j_call: TRBJ2-5
d_call: -
v_call: TRBV7-2
clone_size: many
cdr3_aa: CASSFLGPGSETQYF
cdr3_nt: TGTGCCAGCAGCTTCCTCGGCCCGGGGAGCGAGACCCAGTACTTC

j_call: TRBJ1-3
d_call: -
v_call: TRBV20-1
clone_size: few
cdr3_aa: CSANDRSSGNTIYF
cdr3_nt: TGCAGTGCTAACGACAGGAGCTCTGGAAACACCATATATTTT

j_call: TRBJ1-2
d_call: TRBD1
v_call: TRBV7-2
clone_size: many
cdr3_aa: CASSSGQGARYGYTF
cdr3_nt: TGTGCCAGCAGCTCCGGACAGGGGGCGCGTTATGGCTACACCTTC

j_call: TRBJ2-5
d_call: TRBD2
v_call: TRBV12-3/TRBV12-4
clone_size: few
cdr3_aa: CASSPGGPGTQYF
cdr3_nt: TGTGCCAGCAGCCCGGGGGGGCCTGGGACCCAGTACTTC

j_call: TRBJ1-4
d_call: -
v_call: TRBV5-1
clone_size: few
cdr3_aa: CASSANTGGREKLFF
cdr3_nt: TGCGCCAGCAGCGCAAATACGGGGGGACGAGAAAAACTGTTTTTT

j_call: TRBJ2-6
d_call: -
v_call: TRBV12-3/TRBV12-4
clone_size: many
cdr3_aa: CASSGTTGANVLTF
cdr3_nt: TGTGCCAGCAGCGGTACTACTGGGGCCAACGTCCTGACTTTC

j_call: TRBJ2-1
d_call: -
v_call: TRBV20-1
clone_size: few
cdr3_aa: CSAPLGGGSNLRQFF
cdr3_nt: TGCAGTGCTCCACTGGGCGGCGGTTCTAACCTCCGGCAGTTCTTC

j_call: TRBJ1-6
d_call: -
v_call: TRBV4-1
clone_size: many
cdr3_aa: CASSQERGGSPLHF
cdr3_nt: TGCGCCAGCAGCCAAGAACGGGGCGGTTCACCCCTCCACTTT

j_call: TRBJ1-3
d_call: -
v_call: TRBV2
clone_size: -
cdr3_aa: CASSADGSGNTIYF
cdr3_nt: TGTGCCAGCAGCGCCGACGGCTCTGGAAACACCATATATTTT

j_call: TRBJ2-5
d_call: TRBD2
v_call: TRBV5-1
clone_size: many
cdr3_aa: CASGRLAGVQETQYF
cdr3_nt: TGCGCCAGCGGCCGACTAGCGGGGGTCCAAGAGACCCAGTACTTC

j_call: TRBJ2-1
d_call: -
v_call: TRBV19
clone_size: -
cdr3_aa: CARKGYNEQFF
cdr3_nt: TGTGCCAGAAAGGGGTACAATGAGCAGTTCTTC

j_call: TRBJ2-3
d_call: -
v_call: TRBV29-1
clone_size: many
cdr3_aa: CSAIPGHKNTDTQYF
cdr3_nt: TGCAGCGCAATTCCGGGACACAAAAACACAGATACGCAGTATTTT

j_call: TRBJ1-1
d_call: -
v_call: TRBV20-1
clone_size: few
cdr3_aa: CSAGPRTVLNTEAFF
cdr3_nt: TGCAGTGCTGGACCTCGGACAGTCTTGAACACTGAAGCTTTCTTT

j_call: TRBJ2-1
d_call: -
v_call: TRBV24-1
clone_size: many
cdr3_aa: CATSEVDREQFF
cdr3_nt: TGTGCCACCAGTGAGGTTGACAGGGAGCAGTTCTTC

j_call: TRBJ1-4
d_call: -
v_call: TRBV6-2/TRBV6-3
clone_size: few
cdr3_aa: CASSVRDAEKLFF
cdr3_nt: TGTGCCAGCAGTGTCCGGGACGCTGAAAAACTGTTTTTT

j_call: TRBJ1-4
d_call: TRBD1
v_call: TRBV6-5
clone_size: -
cdr3_aa: CASSYSDRVGGKLFF
cdr3_nt: TGTGCCAGCAGTTACTCGGACAGGGTCGGGGGAAAACTGTTTTTT

j_call: TRBJ1-2
d_call: -
v_call: TRBV18
clone_size: few
cdr3_aa: CASSRTPGNYGYTF
cdr3_nt: TGTGCCAGCTCACGAACGCCAGGGAACTATGGCTACACCTTC

j_call: TRBJ2-1
d_call: TRBD1
v_call: TRBV6-1
clone_size: many
cdr3_aa: CASSEEFTGQGAVKMDEQFF
cdr3_nt: TGTGCCAGCAGTGAGGAGTTTACAGGACAGGGGGCTGTTAAAATGGATGAGCAGTTCTTC

j_call: TRBJ1-2
d_call: -
v_call: TRBV6-1
clone_size: -
cdr3_aa: CASSEALGLRPNYGYTF
cdr3_nt: TGTGCCAGCAGTGAAGCGCTCGGACTTCGCCCCAACTATGGCTACACCTTC

j_call: TRBJ1-5
d_call: -
v_call: TRBV4-3
clone_size: once
cdr3_aa: CAGSRERGGPQHF
cdr3_nt: TGCGCGGGCAGCCGAGAGAGGGGCGGGCCCCAGCATTTT

j_call: TRBJ1-5
d_call: TRBD1
v_call: TRBV5-5
clone_size: few
cdr3_aa: CASSLATGGNQPQHF
cdr3_nt: TGTGCCAGCAGCTTGGCAACAGGGGGCAATCAGCCCCAGCATTTT

j_call: TRBJ2-1
d_call: -
v_call: TRBV29-1
clone_size: many
cdr3_aa: CSVEHLQVGPSDEQFF
cdr3_nt: TGCAGCGTTGAACACCTCCAGGTTGGCCCCTCCGATGAGCAGTTCTTC

j_call: TRBJ1-5
d_call: TRBD1
v_call: TRBV6-4
clone_size: -
cdr3_aa: CASSDSFPGGADGNQPQHF
cdr3_nt: TGTGCCAGCAGTGACTCGTTCCCAGGGGGCGCCGACGGCAATCAGCCCCAGCATTTT